The subject of this entry is one TCR beta chain. This clonotype was seen ten or more times. The antigen it binds to is not known. No per-base quality is available; no much larger clone lies one base away. The CDR1 and CDR2 encoded by the germline V gene (reference sequence) are SEHNR and FQNEAQ. The junction shows trimming of 5 bases on V and 4 bases on J, plus 9 bases between the germline ends. The CDR3 contains 12 residues, cysteine and phenylalanine counted. Only CDR3 DNA remains: 36 bases, in frame from the first base. This sample was included in a study of T-cell memory formation after mild COVID-19 (dated by TCRdb to the early 2020s). About the full investigation: Most TCR sequence clusters were specific to one of the two donors. T-cell clones expanding and contracting after mild COVID-19 in a couple of donors were tracked by longitudinal TCRalpha and TCRbeta repertoire sequencing. The cohort was made up of two young adult volunteers, one female and one male, who were previously healthy.

Ficoll-Paque density gradient centrifugation was the method used to isolate PBMCs. Sequencing instrument: Illumina NovaSeq 6000. TCRalpha and TCRbeta cDNA libraries were constructed by 5'RACE with constant-segment primers, with sample barcodes and unique molecular identifiers being introduced. Trizol reagent was used to extract RNA from every sample. The libraries were amplified in two PCR steps, and the second step added a second sample barcode and Illumina TruSeq adapters. Libraries were sequenced on an Illumina NovaSeq with 2 x 150 bp paired-end reads. The authors processed their data as follows. With migec v1.2.7, reads were demultiplexed and then collapsed into UMI-guided consensus sequences. Using mixcr v2.1.11, UMI consensuses were aligned to TRA and TRB V and J templates and then assembled into clonotypes. A clonotype was counted as expanded or contracted only when both edgeR and NoisET called the clonotype significant, with the noise models trained on biological replicates. For edgeR calls, the cutoffs were a false discovery rate-adjusted p below 0.01 and a log2 fold-change threshold of 1. PCA with hierarchical clustering of max-normalized trajectories of the 1000 most abundant clonotypes was used as exploratory dynamics analysis. Separately sequenced CD4+ and CD8+ repertoires were used to assign a CD4 or CD8 phenotype to each responding clone. The raw public data were reprocessed by TCRdb itself: fastp quality trimming at Q25, MiXCR clonotype calling, in-frame beta chains only. Rows are combined by CDR3 protein, so each entry shows the most common genes and DNA. TCRdb, not the authors, supplied the V and J calls. This sample is represented by about 39,000 distinct CDR3 sequences; about 6.7% of them were singletons. The top ten clonotypes cover around 0.81% of the sample.

What the authors observed across the whole study: Balanced CD4/CD8 phenotypes were observed for clones contracting from day 15 to 85, whereas a bias towards CD4+ was observed for a second wave of clones expanding from day 15 to 37. SARS-CoV-2 specificity of the second-wave clones peaking on day 37 was not confirmed. Only a couple of mild cases were covered by the study, and larger cohorts that include severe cases with pre-infection samples were considered necessary. Contracting CD4+ clones were located mainly in the CM and EM memory subsets, whereas CD8+ clones were found to be enriched in EMRA. Some responding clones were found in pre-infection memory, which suggests that pre-existing cross-reactive memory T cells took part in the SARS-CoV-2 response.

Recombination linked TRBV7-9 to TRBJ2-7, with the D gene too uncertain to name. Source material: PBMCs or a T cell subset sorted from them (not recorded which). This sequence originates from an adult who had mild COVID-19 (a few samples of this study predate the infection). The sample titles of this study are shuffled in the database, so cell type and time point are left out. The CDR3 reads CASSPDRYEQYF. In nucleotide form, the sequence is TGTGCCAGCAGCCCGGACCGATACGAGCAGTACTTC.